Reported below is one TCR beta chain. Its antigen is unidentified. Mouse gene names apply. The sequence runs out 1 residue before the end of the CDR3; the remainder is reconstructed from the germline J gene. This specimen belongs to a study of tissue T cells after allogeneic stem cell transplantation. Study-level findings and limits: Blood and spleen captured only part of the tissue TCR repertoire.

Germline CDR1 and CDR2: KGHPV and FQNQEV (reference sequence). The CDR3 extends over 13 amino acids. V lost 4 bases and J 0 bases, leaving 6 bases between the germline ends. Time point denoted: mouse harvest day 7 after allogeneic transplant. Each mouse received 10^7 T-cell-depleted marrow cells plus 10^6 splenic CD5+ T cells by tail vein. Some clones are missing from TCRdb's copy, which holds only in-frame ones; the method was immunoSEQ multiplex PCR. The table includes 7,500 or so clones, 50% detected once. Sequencing was done on a sample of lymph node tissue. The chain recombines TRBV26 with TRBJ1-2; tentatively, D is TRBD1 (5 bases). The TCR was taken from a female BALB/c mouse given C57BL/6 T cells with graft-versus-host disease after an allogeneic hematopoietic cell transplant. Incomplete CDR3 DNA: TGTGCCAGCAGTCGCAGGGCAAACTCCGACTACACC. As protein: CASSRRANSDYT. The full CDR3 sequence reads CASSRRANSDYTF.